Described below is a single T cell receptor (beta chain) sequence and its context. The target antigen is unknown. This sample was included in a study of cytomegalovirus exposure and HLA in healthy donors. For the study at large: Early on, a data release was issued that held approximately 92 million unique TCRs from HLA-typed donors.

Germline CDR1 MNHNS, CDR2 SASEGT. V trimming: 1 base; J trimming: 4 bases; junction bases outside the gene matches: 4. This CDR3 is 17 amino acids long. Findings of the study overall: On later analysis, the bulk of CMV-associated TCR beta chains appeared to be HLA-restricted. Trimming of TCR beta V- and J-genes showed a link, identified in a later analysis, to a missense DCLRE1C variant. Among the CMV-associated chains, a few were confirmed in vitro as specific for CMV antigens.

PCR employed 60 Vbeta and 13 Jbeta primers. The method was immunoSEQ multiplex PCR; TCRdb's version includes in-frame clones alone and lacks a portion of them. Of about 120,000 clones in the sample, approximately 80% were seen once. The TCR sequence derives from a woman aged 18-30 years in good health and CMV-seropositive. Sequenced input: PBMCs. The chain is built from TRBV6-1 and TRBJ2-1; 13 bases line up with TRBD2. For the CDR3, the DNA is TGTGCCAGCAGTGAAGTCGAACTAGCGGGAGGGTACAATGAGCAGTTCTTC. This encodes CASSEVELAGGYNEQFF.